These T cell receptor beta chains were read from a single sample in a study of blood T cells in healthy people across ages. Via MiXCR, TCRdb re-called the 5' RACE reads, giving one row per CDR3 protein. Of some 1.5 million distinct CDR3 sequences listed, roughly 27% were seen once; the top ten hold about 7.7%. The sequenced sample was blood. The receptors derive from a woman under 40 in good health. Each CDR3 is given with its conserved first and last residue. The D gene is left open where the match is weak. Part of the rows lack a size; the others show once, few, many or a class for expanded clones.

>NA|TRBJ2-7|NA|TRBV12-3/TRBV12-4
CASRQGFYEQYF
TGTGCCAGCAGGCAGGGATTCTACGAGCAGTACTTC
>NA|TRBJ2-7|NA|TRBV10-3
CAIKKDGSYEQYF
TGTGCCATCAAAAAGGATGGGTCCTACGAGCAGTACTTC
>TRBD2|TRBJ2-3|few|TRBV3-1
CASSQDASGGAGDTQYF
TGTGCCAGCAGCCAAGATGCTAGCGGGGGCGCAGGAGATACGCAGTATTTT
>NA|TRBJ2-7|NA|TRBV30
CAWSPVSVTYEQYF
TGTGCCTGGAGCCCAGTGAGTGTTACCTACGAGCAGTACTTC
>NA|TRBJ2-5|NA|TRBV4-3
CASSQGYGGETQYF
TGCGCCAGCAGCCAAGGCTATGGGGGGGAGACCCAGTACTTC
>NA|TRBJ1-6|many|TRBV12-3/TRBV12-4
CASSSDTGSPLHF
TGTGCCAGCAGTTCCGATACAGGTTCACCCCTCCACTTT
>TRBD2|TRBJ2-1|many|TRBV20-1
CSARAGRESNEQFF
TGCAGTGCTAGAGCGGGGCGGGAGAGCAATGAGCAGTTCTTC
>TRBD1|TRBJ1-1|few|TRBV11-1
CASSTHRGKNTEAFF
TGTGCCAGCAGCACACACAGGGGGAAGAACACTGAAGCTTTCTTT
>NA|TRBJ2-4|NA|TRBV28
CASTSGGGALAF
TGTGCCAGCACCTCAGGTGGGGGGGCTCTTGCTTTC
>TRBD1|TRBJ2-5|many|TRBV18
CASSPSTGGQETQYF
TGTGCCAGCTCACCGTCTACAGGGGGTCAAGAGACCCAGTACTTC
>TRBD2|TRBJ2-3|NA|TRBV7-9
CAISPSRGGLTDTQYF
TGTGCCATCAGCCCATCCCGGGGGGGCCTCACAGATACGCAGTATTTT
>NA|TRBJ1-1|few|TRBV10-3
CAISANLLNTEAFF
TGTGCCATCAGTGCCAACTTGCTGAACACTGAAGCTTTCTTT
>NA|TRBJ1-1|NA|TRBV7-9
CASSWEGTEAFF
TGTGCCAGCAGCTGGGAGGGGACTGAAGCTTTCTTT
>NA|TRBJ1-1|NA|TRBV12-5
CASGLEQGTEAFF
TGTGCTAGTGGTTTGGAACAGGGTACTGAAGCTTTCTTT
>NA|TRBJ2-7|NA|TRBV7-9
CASSPKTGRSYEQYF
TGTGCCAGCAGCCCGAAGACAGGCAGGTCCTACGAGCAGTACTTC
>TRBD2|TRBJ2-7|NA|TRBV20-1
CSANRAGGPNEQYF
TGCAGTGCCAACCGAGCGGGAGGGCCCAATGAGCAGTACTTC
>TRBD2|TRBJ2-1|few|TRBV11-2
CASSSTSGSVYNEQFF
TGTGCCAGCAGCTCAACTAGCGGGAGCGTCTACAATGAGCAGTTCTTC
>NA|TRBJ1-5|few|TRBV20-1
CSVPIGNQPQHF
TGCAGTGTCCCTATTGGCAATCAGCCCCAGCATTTT
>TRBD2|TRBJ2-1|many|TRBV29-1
CSVVPSGRGVGEQFF
TGCAGCGTTGTCCCCAGCGGGAGGGGCGTAGGGGAGCAGTTCTTC
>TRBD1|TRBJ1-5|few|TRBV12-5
CASGLGQGVAQPQHF
TGTGCTAGTGGTTTGGGACAGGGTGTTGCCCAGCCCCAGCATTTT
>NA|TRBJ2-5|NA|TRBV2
CASSENTRETQYF
TGTGCCAGCAGTGAAAACACAAGGGAGACCCAGTACTTC
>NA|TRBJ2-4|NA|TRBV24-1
CATSDTGNIQYF
TGTGCCACCAGTGATACAGGGAACATTCAGTACTTC
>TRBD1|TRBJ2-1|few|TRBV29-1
CSVSTGVNEQFF
TGCAGCGTGTCTACAGGGGTGAATGAGCAGTTCTTC
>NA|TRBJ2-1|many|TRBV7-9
CASSQGGGPDSGNEQFF
TGTGCCAGCAGCCAAGGGGGGGGTCCGGACTCCGGGAATGAGCAGTTCTTC
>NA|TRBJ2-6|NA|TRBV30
CAWSDSTGANVLTF
TGTGCCTGGAGTGATTCGACTGGGGCCAACGTCCTGACTTTC
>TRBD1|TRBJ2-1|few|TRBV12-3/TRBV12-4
CASSLVDRAQGGQFF
TGTGCCAGCAGTTTAGTTGACAGGGCCCAAGGGGGGCAGTTCTTC